A selection of T cell receptor beta chains follows, all from one sample in a study of shared clonotypes between healthy human individuals. Sequenced by immunoSEQ multiplex PCR; TCRdb stores in-frame clones only, minus some. Of 980,000 or so clones listed, approximately 80% are singletons. The sequencing input was memory CD4+ T cells sorted from blood. These TCRs come from a man between 18 and 35 years old in good health. The CDR3 runs from the conserved cysteine through the conserved F or W. D genes are given only for firm matches. For some rows the clone size is stated as once, few or many, or as a class when expanded; others skip it.

>15|TRBV18|.|.|TRBJ1-5
CASSLGTPTNQPQHF
TGTGCCAGCTCACTTGGGACACCAACGAATCAGCCCCAGCATTTT
>17|TRBV7-2|TRBD1|.|TRBJ1-2
CASSHPGGTGLNYGYTF
TGTGCCAGCAGCCACCCGGGGGGGACAGGGCTTAACTATGGCTACACCTTC
>17|TRBV28|TRBD2|.|TRBJ2-2
CASSLQRLADNTGELFF
TGTGCCAGCAGTTTACAACGACTAGCGGATAACACCGGGGAGCTGTTTTTT
>13|TRBV5-1|.|.|TRBJ2-5
CASSSGVGETQYF
TGCGCCAGCAGTTCCGGGGTAGGGGAGACCCAGTACTTC
>14|TRBV28|.|.|TRBJ1-5
CASSLLGFGQPQHF
TGTGCCAGCAGTTTATTGGGCTTCGGCCAGCCCCAGCATTTT
>17|TRBV5-1|.|.|TRBJ2-1
CASSLALGMSSYNEQFF
TGCGCCAGCAGCTTGGCCCTGGGCATGAGCTCCTACAATGAGCAGTTCTTC
>13|TRBV30|.|.|TRBJ1-2
CAWTSQGGDGYTF
TGTGCCTGGACCTCACAGGGAGGGGACGGCTACACCTTC
>15|TRBV7-2|.|.|TRBJ1-1
CASSPRRGSGTEAFF
TGTGCCAGCAGCCCCCGCCGGGGTTCAGGGACTGAAGCTTTCTTT
>15|TRBV18|TRBD2|.|TRBJ2-7
CASSPPLLAGEEQYF
TGTGCCAGCTCACCACCTCTTCTAGCGGGGGAAGAGCAGTACTTC
>14|TRBV5-4|TRBD2|.|TRBJ2-7
CASSLGGAPYEQYF
TGTGCCAGCAGCCTCGGGGGGGCCCCCTACGAGCAGTACTTC
>15|TRBV9|TRBD1|.|TRBJ1-6
CASSVVETGGSPLHF
TGTGCCAGCAGCGTAGTTGAGACAGGGGGTTCACCCCTCCACTTT
>16|TRBV6-5|TRBD1|.|TRBJ2-1
CASSYRNSQGNNEQFF
TGTGCCAGCAGTTACAGGAACTCACAGGGGAACAATGAGCAGTTCTTC
>18|TRBV5-1|TRBD2|.|TRBJ2-7
CASSSYRTSGRTPYEQYF
TGCGCCAGCAGCTCTTACAGGACTAGCGGGAGAACGCCCTACGAGCAGTACTTC
>15|TRBV7-9|TRBD2|.|TRBJ2-5
CASSNRSGLVETQYF
TGTGCCAGCAGCAACCGTAGCGGGTTGGTGGAGACCCAGTACTTC
>16|TRBV30|TRBD1|few|TRBJ1-5
CAWSVQGGGGGQPQHF
TGTGCCTGGAGTGTACAGGGGGGAGGGGGAGGTCAGCCCCAGCATTTT
>13|TRBV4-1|TRBD1|many|TRBJ2-7
CASSGQGASEQYF
TGCGCCAGCAGCGGACAGGGGGCGAGTGAGCAGTACTTC
>12|TRBV5-1|.|few|TRBJ1-2
CASSQGGNGYTF
TGCGCCAGCTCCCAGGGTGGGAATGGCTACACCTTC
>14|TRBV5-1|TRBD1|.|TRBJ1-6
CASSLEGANSPLHF
TGCGCCAGCAGCTTGGAGGGGGCCAATTCACCCCTCCACTTT
>15|TRBV10-2|.|once|TRBJ2-2
CASSTHRISTGELFF
TGCGCCAGCAGTACTCATAGGATCTCCACCGGGGAGCTGTTTTTT
>17|TRBV10-3|TRBD1|.|TRBJ2-6
CAISGTGAPSGANVLTF
TGTGCCATCAGTGGGACAGGGGCTCCGTCTGGGGCCAACGTCCTGACTTTC
>15|TRBV11-1|.|.|TRBJ2-3
CASSRDTASTDTQYF
TGTGCCAGCAGCCGGGACACGGCTAGCACAGATACGCAGTATTTT
>15|TRBV7-2|TRBD2|.|TRBJ2-7
CASSKDLAGHYEQYF
TGTGCCAGCAGCAAAGACCTAGCGGGGCACTACGAGCAGTACTTC
>17|TRBV4-1|.|.|TRBJ2-1
CASSQALGDSLRNEQFF
TGCGCCAGCAGCCAAGCGTTAGGGGACTCCCTCCGCAATGAGCAGTTCTTC
>14|TRBV6-6|TRBD1|.|TRBJ2-5
CASSWAQGAETQYF
TGTGCCAGCAGCTGGGCACAGGGGGCAGAGACCCAGTACTTC
>12|TRBV19|.|.|TRBJ1-2
CASSTPNYGYTF
TGTGCCAGTAGTACGCCAAACTATGGCTACACCTTC
>14|TRBV5-1|.|.|TRBJ2-7
CASQQLPSSYEQYF
TGCGCCAGCCAACAATTACCCAGCTCCTACGAGCAGTACTTC
>14|TRBV19|.|.|TRBJ2-3
CASSIRGSTDTQYF
TGTGCCAGTAGTATACGGGGTAGCACAGATACGCAGTATTTT
>18|TRBV9|.|.|TRBJ2-5
CASSVGEWRRVAQETQYF
TGTGCCAGCAGCGTAGGAGAATGGAGGAGGGTCGCCCAAGAGACCCAGTACTTC
>15|TRBV6-6|TRBD2|.|TRBJ2-7
CASSSPTSGSYEQYF
TGTGCCAGCAGTTCCCCGACTAGCGGGAGCTACGAGCAGTACTTC
>18|TRBV9|TRBD1|.|TRBJ1-1
CASSPRIPGQGMNTEAFF
TGTGCCAGCAGCCCAAGGATCCCGGGACAGGGGATGAACACTGAAGCTTTCTTT
>12|TRBV10-3|TRBD1|.|TRBJ1-4
CATGQSNEKLFF
TGTGCCACGGGACAGAGTAATGAAAAACTGTTTTTT
>15|TRBV7-2|.|once|TRBJ2-7
CASSLDVSGFYEQYF
TGTGCCAGCAGCTTAGACGTTAGCGGTTTCTACGAGCAGTACTTC
>16|TRBV4-1|.|.|TRBJ1-2
CASSQEFPNVYYGYTF
TGCGCCAGCAGCCAAGAATTCCCAAATGTTTACTATGGCTACACCTTC
>15|TRBV7-2|TRBD1|.|TRBJ1-2
CASSSRTGEGYGYTF
TGTGCCAGCAGCTCAAGGACAGGGGAGGGCTATGGCTACACCTTC
>13|TRBV18|.|.|TRBJ1-1
CASSQTQNTEAFF
TGTGCCAGCTCGCAAACGCAGAACACTGAAGCTTTCTTT
>15|TRBV6-1|.|.|TRBJ2-5
CASSVTGRYQETQYF
TGTGCCAGCAGTGTAACCGGACGGTACCAAGAGACCCAGTACTTC
>15|TRBV10-3|TRBD1|.|TRBJ1-5
CAISESLQGYQPQHF
TGTGCCATCAGTGAGTCCTTACAGGGGTATCAGCCCCAGCATTTT
>14|TRBV7-9|.|.|TRBJ2-3
CASSLAGLTDTQYF
TGTGCCAGCAGCTTAGCCGGTCTAACAGATACGCAGTATTTT
>16|TRBV5-1|TRBD2|once|TRBJ2-7
CASSSGTSGGAYEQYF
TGCGCCAGCAGCTCCGGGACTAGCGGGGGGGCCTACGAGCAGTACTTC
>15|TRBV5-8|.|.|TRBJ1-5
CASSSSGTNSQPQHF
TGTGCCAGCAGCAGCTCCGGGACGAACAGTCAGCCCCAGCATTTT
>16|TRBV10-2|.|few|TRBJ2-6
CASSEAVPSGANVLTF
TGCGCCAGCAGTGAAGCGGTCCCCTCTGGGGCCAACGTCCTGACTTTC
>15|TRBV10-3|TRBD2|.|TRBJ2-3
CAISASSGKTDTQYF
TGTGCCATCAGTGCCTCTAGCGGGAAAACAGATACGCAGTATTTT
>15|TRBV7-2|TRBD1|.|TRBJ1-5
CASSWVQGVGQPQHF
TGTGCCAGCAGCTGGGTGCAGGGGGTGGGTCAGCCCCAGCATTTT
>13|TRBV5-1|.|.|TRBJ2-7
CASSLVGSSEQYF
TGCGCCAGCAGCTTGGTTGGATCCTCCGAGCAGTACTTC
>14|TRBV19|.|few|TRBJ2-3
CASSTGDGSDTQYF
TGTGCCAGTAGTACAGGGGACGGGTCAGATACGCAGTATTTT
>16|TRBV10-3|.|.|TRBJ2-5
CAISDPHIAVQETQYF
TGTGCCATCAGTGACCCTCATATAGCTGTTCAAGAGACCCAGTACTTC
>10|TRBV5-4|.|.|TRBJ2-5
CADGGETQYF
TGTGCCGACGGCGGAGAGACCCAGTACTTC
>13|TRBV29-1|.|once|TRBJ2-2
CSVQGIGPGELFF
TGCAGCGTTCAAGGGATAGGACCCGGGGAGCTGTTTTTT
>15|TRBV11-2|TRBD2|.|TRBJ2-7
CASSAVGRGSYEQYF
TGTGCCAGCAGCGCGGTAGGGCGGGGGAGCTACGAGCAGTACTTC
>15|TRBV6-1|TRBD1|few|TRBJ1-1
CASRFHGGTGTEAFF
TGTGCCAGCAGGTTCCACGGGGGGACAGGCACTGAAGCTTTCTTT
>15|TRBV10-3|.|.|TRBJ2-7
CAISESGARDIEQYF
TGTGCCATCAGTGAATCGGGGGCGCGGGATATCGAGCAGTACTTC
>12|TRBV19|.|.|TRBJ2-5
CASSIRRETQYF
TGTGCCAGTAGTATAAGGCGCGAGACCCAGTACTTC
>14|TRBV10-1|.|many|TRBJ1-3
CASSDRSSGNTIYF
TGCGCCAGCAGTGACCGCAGCTCTGGAAACACCATATATTTT
>11|TRBV6-5|.|.|TRBJ2-7
CASSKEREQYF
TGTGCCAGCAGCAAAGAGCGCGAGCAGTACTTC
>15|TRBV30|.|once|TRBJ2-4
CAWSVNVGAKNIQYF
TGTGCCTGGAGTGTGAATGTCGGAGCCAAAAACATTCAGTACTTC